One and the same sample provided the 5 T cell receptor beta chains below, sequenced in a study of blood T cell repertoires in COVID-19. The protocol was immunoSEQ multiplex PCR, while the TCRdb copy is restricted to in-frame clones and leaves out a portion. The data contain roughly 84,000 clones, approximately 78% of them singletons. The specimen was peripheral blood. The receptors shown here come from a man in his sixties with COVID-19, enrolled during active disease.

This clone was observed a single time. The V call is TRBV9, the J call TRBJ1-1, with a weak D call TRBD1 (6 bases). Germline lookup yields CDR1 SGDLS and CDR2 YYNGEE. The CDR3 runs 16 residues. The ends were cut back, 4 bases at V and 8 bases at J, with 24 bases in the middle. The DNA of the CDR3 is TGTGCCAGCAGCACCCCCGGGACAAACGGCCCGGGAGAAGCTTTCTTT. It translates to CASSTPGTNGPGEAFF.

V and J are TRBV9 and TRBJ2-7; the match to TRBD1 covers 8 bases. Trimming took 4 bases from V and 4 from J; bases not matched to a gene: 7. Per germline, CDR1 SGDLS and CDR2 YYNGEE. The CDR3 runs to 14 residues. As DNA, the CDR3 is TGTGCCAGCAGCCGAAGACAGGGGAGTTACGAGCAGTACTTC. This translates into CASSRRQGSYEQYF.

The chain recombines TRBV5-1 with TRBJ2-3, with 12 nucleotides matching TRBD2. This CDR3 region has 17 residues. The J segment lost 1 base and the V segment lost 4 bases, leaving 7 bases of the junction unmatched. Germline V CDR1 and CDR2: SGHRS, YFSETQ. DNA of the CDR3: TGCGCCAGCAGCCTTCCTAGCGGGGGGGCACGCACAGATACGCAGTATTTT. Translated: CASSLPSGGARTDTQYF.

V gene TRBV7-9 combines with J gene TRBJ2-3; 8 positions agree with TRBD1. The CDR3 covers 16 residues. Trimming cost V 5 bases and J 0 bases; bases outside gene matches: 7. Germline values: CDR1 SEHNR, CDR2 FQNEAQ (reference sequence). DNA of the CDR3: TGTGCCAGCAGCGCCCAGGGACAGGTTAGCACAGATACGCAGTATTTT. Amino acids: CASSAQGQVSTDTQYF.

The V and J genes are TRBV25-1 and TRBJ1-2, with 7 bases fitting TRBD1. The germline CDR1 and CDR2 sequences are MGHDK and SYGVNS. CDR3 length: 14 amino acids. With 7 bases clipped from V and 1 base from J, the junction kept 6 bases outside the gene matches. CDR3 region: CASNQGGDNYGYTF. The CDR3 nucleotides read TGTGCCAGCAACCAGGGGGGAGATAACTATGGCTACACCTTC.